This record covers a single T cell receptor beta chain. Its specificity is unknown. The data derive from a study of identical twins. Broader study findings: Within beta out-of-frame sequences, the excess sharing observed between twins was weaker.

TCRdb re-analysed the 5' RACE reads in MiXCR, keeping a single row per CDR3 protein. The repertoire holds fewer than 800,000 distinct CDR3 sequences, with around 7.4% as singletons. In germline, CDR1 is LGHDT, CDR2 YNNKEL (reference sequence). The CDR3 consists of 14 residues. V was pared by 1 base and J by 4 bases, with 10 bases between. The data also belong to a second study, concerning yellow fever vaccine responses in identical twins. That investigation notes: As reported, the vaccine T cell response of twins seemed partly convergent and partly personalized.

This receptor was identified in a woman younger than 35 in good health. The genes are TRBV3-1 and TRBJ1-1, with a possible D match to TRBD1 (6 bases). Sequencing was carried out using PBMCs. The CDR3 protein is CASSQGAGVTEAFF. DNA of the CDR3: TGTGCCAGCAGCCAAGGTGCAGGGGTCACTGAAGCTTTCTTT.